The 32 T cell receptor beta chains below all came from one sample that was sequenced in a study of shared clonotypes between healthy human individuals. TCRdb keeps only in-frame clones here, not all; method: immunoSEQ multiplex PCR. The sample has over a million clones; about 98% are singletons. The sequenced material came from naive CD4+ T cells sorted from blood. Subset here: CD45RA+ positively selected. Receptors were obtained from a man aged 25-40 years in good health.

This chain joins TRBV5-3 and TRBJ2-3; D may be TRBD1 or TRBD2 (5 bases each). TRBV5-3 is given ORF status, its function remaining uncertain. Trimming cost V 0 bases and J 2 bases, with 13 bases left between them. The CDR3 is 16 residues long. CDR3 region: CARSLEWGTPTDTQYF. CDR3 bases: TGTGCCAGAAGCTTGGAGTGGGGGACGCCCACAGATACGCAGTATTTT.

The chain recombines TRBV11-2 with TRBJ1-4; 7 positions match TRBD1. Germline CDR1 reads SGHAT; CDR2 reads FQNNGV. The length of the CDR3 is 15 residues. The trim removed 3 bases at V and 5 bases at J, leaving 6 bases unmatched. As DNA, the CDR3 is TGTGCCAGCAGCTTGTACCGGGACAGAAATGAAAAACTGTTTTTT. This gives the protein CASSLYRDRNEKLFF.

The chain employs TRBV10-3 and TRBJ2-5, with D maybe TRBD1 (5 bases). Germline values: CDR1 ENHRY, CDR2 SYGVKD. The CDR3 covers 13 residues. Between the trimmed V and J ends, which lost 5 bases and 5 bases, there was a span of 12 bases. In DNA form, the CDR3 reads TGTGCCATCAGTAAACAGGTAACGGAGACCCAGTACTTC. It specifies CAISKQVTETQYF.

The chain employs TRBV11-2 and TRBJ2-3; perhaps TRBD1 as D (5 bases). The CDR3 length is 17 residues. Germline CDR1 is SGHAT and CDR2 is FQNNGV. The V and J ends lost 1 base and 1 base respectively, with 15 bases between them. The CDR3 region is CASSLGIQGLGTDTQYF. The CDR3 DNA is TGTGCCAGCAGCTTAGGAATCCAGGGTTTGGGCACAGATACGCAGTATTTT.

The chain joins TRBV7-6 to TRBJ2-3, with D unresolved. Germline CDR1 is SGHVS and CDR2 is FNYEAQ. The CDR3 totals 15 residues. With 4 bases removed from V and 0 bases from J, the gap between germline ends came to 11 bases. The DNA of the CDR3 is TGTGCCAGCAGCTACGAAATTCTAAGCACAGATACGCAGTATTTT. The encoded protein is CASSYEILSTDTQYF.

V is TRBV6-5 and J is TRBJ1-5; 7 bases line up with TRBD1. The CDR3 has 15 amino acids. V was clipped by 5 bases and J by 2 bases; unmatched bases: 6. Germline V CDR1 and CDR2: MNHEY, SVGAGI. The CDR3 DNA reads TGTGCCAGCAGTCCGACAGGGTTTGGCAATCAGCCCCAGCATTTT. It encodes CASSPTGFGNQPQHF.

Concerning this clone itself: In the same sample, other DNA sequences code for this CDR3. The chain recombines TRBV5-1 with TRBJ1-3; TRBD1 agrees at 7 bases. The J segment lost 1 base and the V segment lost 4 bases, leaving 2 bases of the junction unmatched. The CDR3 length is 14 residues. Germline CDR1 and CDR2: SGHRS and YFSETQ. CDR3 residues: CASSPGQSGNTIYF. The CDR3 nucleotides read TGCGCCAGCAGCCCGGGACAGTCTGGAAACACCATATATTTT. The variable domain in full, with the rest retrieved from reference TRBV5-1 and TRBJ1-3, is KAGVTQTPRYLIKTRGQQVTLSCSPISGHRSVSWYQQTPGQGLQFLFEYFSETQRNKGNFPGRFSGRQFSNSRSEMNVSTLELGDSALYLCASSPGQSGNTIYFGEGSWLTVV.

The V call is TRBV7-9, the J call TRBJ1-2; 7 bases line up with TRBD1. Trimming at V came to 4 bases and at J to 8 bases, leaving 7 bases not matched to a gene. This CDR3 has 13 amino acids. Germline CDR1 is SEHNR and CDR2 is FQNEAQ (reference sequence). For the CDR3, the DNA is TGTGCCAGCAGCTCGCAACCGGGACAGGGCTACACCTTC. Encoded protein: CASSSQPGQGYTF.

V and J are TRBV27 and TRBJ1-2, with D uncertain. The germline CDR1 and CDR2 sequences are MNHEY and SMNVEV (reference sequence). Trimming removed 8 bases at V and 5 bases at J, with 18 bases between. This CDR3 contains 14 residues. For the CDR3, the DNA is TGTGCCAGCGCCCAAAAGGCCTTCTCATATGGCTACACCTTC. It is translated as CASAQKAFSYGYTF.

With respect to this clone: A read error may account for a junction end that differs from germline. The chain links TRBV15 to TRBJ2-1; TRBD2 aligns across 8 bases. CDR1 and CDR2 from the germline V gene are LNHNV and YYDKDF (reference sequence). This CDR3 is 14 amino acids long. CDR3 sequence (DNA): TGTGCCACCTGCAGAGCGGGAGATCGCAATGAGCAGTTCTTC. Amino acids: CATCRAGDRNEQFF.

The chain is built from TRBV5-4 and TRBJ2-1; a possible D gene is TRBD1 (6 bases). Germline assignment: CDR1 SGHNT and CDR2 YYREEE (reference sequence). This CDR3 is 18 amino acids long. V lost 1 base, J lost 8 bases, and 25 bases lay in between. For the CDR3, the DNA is TGTGCCAGCAGCTTGAAGGGGACGAGGCCGACCCCAGGGGATGAGCAGTTCTTC. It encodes CASSLKGTRPTPGDEQFF.

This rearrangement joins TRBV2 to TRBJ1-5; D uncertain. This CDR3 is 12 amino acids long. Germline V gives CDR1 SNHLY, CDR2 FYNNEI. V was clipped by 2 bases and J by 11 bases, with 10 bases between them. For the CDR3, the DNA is TGTGCCAGCAGTGAACGTTCTTGGGCCCAGCATTTT. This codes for CASSERSWAQHF.

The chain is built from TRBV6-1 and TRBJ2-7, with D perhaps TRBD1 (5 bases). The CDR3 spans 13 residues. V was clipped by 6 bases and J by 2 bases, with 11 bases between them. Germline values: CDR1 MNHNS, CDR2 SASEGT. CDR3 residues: CASRQTGPYEQYF. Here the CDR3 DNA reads TGTGCCAGCAGACAAACAGGCCCCTACGAGCAGTACTTC.

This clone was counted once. The DNA of the CDR3 is TGTGCCAGCAGCTGGGGACTAGCTGGTAATGAGCAGTTCTTC. Translating gives CASSWGLAGNEQFF. This rearrangement joins TRBV7-3 to TRBJ2-1, with TRBD2 matching over 9 bases. The germline V gene has CDR1 SGHTA and CDR2 FQGTGA. J was trimmed by 7 bases and V by 4 bases; bases with no gene match: 5. This CDR3 is built from 14 residues.

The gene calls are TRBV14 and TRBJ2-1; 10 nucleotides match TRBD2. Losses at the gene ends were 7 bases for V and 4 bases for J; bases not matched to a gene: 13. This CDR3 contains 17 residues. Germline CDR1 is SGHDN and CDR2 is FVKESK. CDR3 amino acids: CASKPLSLAGDYNEQFF. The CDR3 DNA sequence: TGTGCCAGCAAACCACTTTCGCTAGCGGGAGATTACAATGAGCAGTTCTTC.

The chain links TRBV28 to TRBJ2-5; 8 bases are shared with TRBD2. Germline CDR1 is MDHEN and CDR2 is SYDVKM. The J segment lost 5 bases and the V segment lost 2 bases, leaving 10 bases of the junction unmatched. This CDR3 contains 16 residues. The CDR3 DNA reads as TGTGCCAGCAGTTTACCAGCGGGAGCTGGAGAGGAGACCCAGTACTTC. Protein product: CASSLPAGAGEETQYF.

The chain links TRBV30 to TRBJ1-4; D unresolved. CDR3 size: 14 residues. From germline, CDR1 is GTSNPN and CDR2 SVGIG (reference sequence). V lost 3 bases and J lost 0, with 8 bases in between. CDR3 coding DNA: TGTGCCTGGAGGATCACAGCAACTAATGAAAAACTGTTTTTT. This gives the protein CAWRITATNEKLFF.

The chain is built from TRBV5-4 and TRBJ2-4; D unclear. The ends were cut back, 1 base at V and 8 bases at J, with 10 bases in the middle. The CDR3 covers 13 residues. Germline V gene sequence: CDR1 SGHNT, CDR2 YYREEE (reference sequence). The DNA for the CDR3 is TGTGCCAGCAGCTTGTTTAAGCAAGACATTCAGTACTTC. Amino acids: CASSLFKQDIQYF. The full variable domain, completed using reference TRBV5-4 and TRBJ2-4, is ETGVTQSPTHLIKTRGQQVTLRCSSQSGHNTVSWYQQALGQGPQFIFQYYREEENGRGNFPPRFSGLQFPNYSSELNVNALELDDSALYLCASSLFKQDIQYFGAGTRLSVL.

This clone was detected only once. CDR3 sequence: CASSQSWVGSYEQYF. DNA of the CDR3: TGTGCCAGCAGCCAATCTTGGGTGGGCTCCTACGAGCAGTACTTC. The chain recombines TRBV16 with TRBJ2-7; D not resolved. The germline V and J ends were trimmed by 0 bases and 0 bases, with 9 bases remaining between them. CDR1 KGHSY and CDR2 FQNENV come from the germline V gene. This CDR3 is built from 15 residues.

The DNA of the CDR3 is TGTGCCAGCAGTGGACTAGGGGGGGTAGATGAAAAACTGTTTTTT. Protein product: CASSGLGGVDEKLFF. The chain combines TRBV6-6 with TRBJ1-4; perhaps TRBD1 as D (6 bases). Germline CDR1 is MNHNY and CDR2 is SVGAGI (reference sequence). The CDR3 contains 15 residues. Trimming shortened V by 5 bases and J by 6 bases, and 16 bases separated the two germline ends.

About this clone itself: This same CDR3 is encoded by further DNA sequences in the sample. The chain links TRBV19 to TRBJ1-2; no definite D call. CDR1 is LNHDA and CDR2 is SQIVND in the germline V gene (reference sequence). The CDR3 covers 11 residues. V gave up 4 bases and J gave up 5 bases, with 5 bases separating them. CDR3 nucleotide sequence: TGTGCCAGTAGTACAGGTTATGGCTACACCTTC. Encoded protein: CASSTGYGYTF.

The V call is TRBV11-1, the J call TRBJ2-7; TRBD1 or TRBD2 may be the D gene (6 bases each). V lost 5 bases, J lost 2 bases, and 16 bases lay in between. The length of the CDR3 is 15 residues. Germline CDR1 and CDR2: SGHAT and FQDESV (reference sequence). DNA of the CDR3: TGTGCCAGCAGCCCAAACCGGGGGCTTCCCTACGAGCAGTACTTC. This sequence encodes CASSPNRGLPYEQYF.

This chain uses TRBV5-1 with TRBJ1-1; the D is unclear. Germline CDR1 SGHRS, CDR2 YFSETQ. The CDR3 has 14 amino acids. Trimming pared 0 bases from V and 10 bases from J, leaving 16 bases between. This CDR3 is CASSLVSGSLGAFF. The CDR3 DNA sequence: TGCGCCAGCAGCTTGGTGTCAGGATCTCTTGGAGCTTTCTTT.

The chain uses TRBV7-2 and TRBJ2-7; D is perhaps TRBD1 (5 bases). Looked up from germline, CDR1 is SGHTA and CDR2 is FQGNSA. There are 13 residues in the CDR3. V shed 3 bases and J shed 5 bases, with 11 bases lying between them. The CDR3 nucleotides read TGTGCCAGCAGCTTTGAGTCAGGGAACGAGCAGTACTTC. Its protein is CASSFESGNEQYF.

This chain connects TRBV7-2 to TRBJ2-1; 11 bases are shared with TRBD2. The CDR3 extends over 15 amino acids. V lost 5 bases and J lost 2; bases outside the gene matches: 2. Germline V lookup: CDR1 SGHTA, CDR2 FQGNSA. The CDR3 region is CASSEGLAAYNEQFF. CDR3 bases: TGTGCCAGCAGCGAGGGACTAGCGGCCTACAATGAGCAGTTCTTC.

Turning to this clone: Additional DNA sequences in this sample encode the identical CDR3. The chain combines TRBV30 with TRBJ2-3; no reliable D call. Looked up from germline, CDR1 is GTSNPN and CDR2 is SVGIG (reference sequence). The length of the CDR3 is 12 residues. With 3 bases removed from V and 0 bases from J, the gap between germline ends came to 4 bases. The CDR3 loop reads CAWSASTDTQYF. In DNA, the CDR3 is TGTGCCTGGAGCGCCAGCACAGATACGCAGTATTTT.

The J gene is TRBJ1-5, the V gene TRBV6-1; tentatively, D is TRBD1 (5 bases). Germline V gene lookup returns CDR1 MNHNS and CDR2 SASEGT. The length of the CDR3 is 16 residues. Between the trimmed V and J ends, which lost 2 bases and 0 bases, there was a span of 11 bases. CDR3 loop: CASSETTVYSNQPQHF. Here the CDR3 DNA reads TGTGCCAGCAGTGAAACGACAGTCTATAGCAATCAGCCCCAGCATTTT.

This CDR3 is CSVEQQNSGNTIYF. CDR3 in DNA: TGCAGCGTTGAACAGCAAAACTCTGGAAACACCATATATTTT. The chain combines TRBV29-1 with TRBJ1-3; D uncertain. Deletions cut 2 bases from V and 0 bases from J, with 8 bases between. The germline V gene has CDR1 SQVTM and CDR2 ANQGSEA. The CDR3 sequence is 14 residues long.

This CDR3 is CASSLRGTVGETQYF. The CDR3 nucleotides are TGTGCCAGTAGCCTCCGTGGGACGGTGGGAGAGACCCAGTACTTC. This rearrangement joins TRBV19 to TRBJ2-5, with D perhaps being TRBD1 or TRBD2 (5 bases each). Trimming shortened V by 6 bases and J by 4 bases, and 18 bases separated the two germline ends. Germline lookup yields CDR1 LNHDA and CDR2 SQIVND (reference sequence). This CDR3 region has 15 residues.

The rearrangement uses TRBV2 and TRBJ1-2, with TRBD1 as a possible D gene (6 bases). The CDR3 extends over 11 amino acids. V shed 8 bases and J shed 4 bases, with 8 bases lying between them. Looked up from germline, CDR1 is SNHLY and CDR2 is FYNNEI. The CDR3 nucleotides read TGTGCCAGCGAGGACAGCTATGGCTACACCTTC. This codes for CASEDSYGYTF.

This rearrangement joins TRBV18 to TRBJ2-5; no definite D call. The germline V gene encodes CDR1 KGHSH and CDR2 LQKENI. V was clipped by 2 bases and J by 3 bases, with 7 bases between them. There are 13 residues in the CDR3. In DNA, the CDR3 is TGTGCCAGCTCACCAATTTGGAAAGAGACCCAGTACTTC. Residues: CASSPIWKETQYF.

CDR3 in DNA: TGTGCCAGCAGCCGCAGCGGAGGCGAGCAGTACTTC. Its protein product is CASSRSGGEQYF. This chain uses TRBV5-6 with TRBJ2-7; D might be TRBD2 (5 bases). V dropped 4 bases and J dropped 6 bases, with 11 bases sitting between them. The CDR3 runs to 12 residues. Germline V CDR1 and CDR2: SGHDT, YYEEEE. The variable domain in full, with the rest retrieved from reference TRBV5-6 and TRBJ2-7, is DAGVTQSPTHLIKTRGQQVTLRCSPKSGHDTVSWYQQALGQGPQFIFQYYEEEERQRGNFPDRFSGHQFPNYSSELNVNALLLGDSALYLCASSRSGGEQYFGPGTRLTVT.